The sequence of this T cell receptor beta chain was determined in a study of T cells in women clearing cervical HPV infection. Remarks on this clone: The read finishes 3 residues shy of the CDR3 end, and the germline J gene is used to complete it.

CDR1 and CDR2 from the germline V gene are SGHTA and FQGNSA. The CDR3 runs 15 residues. The V gene lost 2 bases and the J gene lost 3 bases, with 10 bases spanning the gap. Profiled with immunoSEQ multiplex PCR; TCRdb holds only in-frame clones, not every one. This table holds under 30,000 clones. The chain has TRBV7-2 and TRBJ2-2; the D gene is possibly TRBD1 (5 bases). The sequenced material came from blood buffy coat. This clonotype was sampled from a woman aged 18-70 years with a cervical HPV16 infection that either progressed to CIN3+ or cleared (not recorded which). CDR3 sequence reads: CASSLYQGHTGELFF. CDR3 DNA (partial): TGTGCCAGCAGCTTATATCAGGGTCACACCGGGGAG. The entire variable domain, with the rest obtained from reference TRBV7-2 and TRBJ2-2, is as follows: GAGVSQSPSNKVTEKGKDVELRCDPISGHTALYWYRQSLGQGLEFLIYFQGNSAPDKSGLPSDRFSAERTGGSVSTLTIQRTQQEDSAVYLCASSLYQGHTGELFFGEGSRLTVL.